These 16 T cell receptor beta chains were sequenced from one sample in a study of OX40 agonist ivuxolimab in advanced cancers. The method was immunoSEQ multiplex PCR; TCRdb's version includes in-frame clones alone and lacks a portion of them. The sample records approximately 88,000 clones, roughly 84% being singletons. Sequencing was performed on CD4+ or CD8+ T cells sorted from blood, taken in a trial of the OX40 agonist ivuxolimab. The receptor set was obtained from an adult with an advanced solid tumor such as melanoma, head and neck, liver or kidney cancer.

The CDR3: CASSKLRTAKDYGYTF. CDR3 coding DNA: TGTGCCAGCAGCAAACTCAGGACAGCCAAAGACTATGGCTACACCTTC. This chain links TRBV7-9 with TRBJ1-2, with a tentative D call TRBD1 (6 bases). The germline V gene encodes CDR1 SEHNR and CDR2 FQNEAQ (reference sequence). Deletions cut 5 bases from V and 3 bases from J, with 19 bases between. The CDR3 consists of 16 residues.

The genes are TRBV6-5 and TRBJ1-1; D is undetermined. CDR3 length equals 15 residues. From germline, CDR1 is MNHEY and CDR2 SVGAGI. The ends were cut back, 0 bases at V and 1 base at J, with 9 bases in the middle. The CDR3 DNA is TGTGCCAGCAGTTACTCTCTCTCAGGGAACACTGAAGCTTTCTTT. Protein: CASSYSLSGNTEAFF.

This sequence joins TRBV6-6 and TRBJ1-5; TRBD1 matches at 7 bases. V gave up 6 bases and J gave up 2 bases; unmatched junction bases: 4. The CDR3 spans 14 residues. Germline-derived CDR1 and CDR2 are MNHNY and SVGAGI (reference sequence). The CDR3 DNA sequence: TGTGCCAGCAGGGCGGGACAGCGCAATCAGCCCCAGCATTTT. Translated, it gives CASRAGQRNQPQHF.

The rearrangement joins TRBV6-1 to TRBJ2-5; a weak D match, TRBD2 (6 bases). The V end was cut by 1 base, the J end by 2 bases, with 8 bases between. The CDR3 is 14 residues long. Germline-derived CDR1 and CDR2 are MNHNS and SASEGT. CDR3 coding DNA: TGTGCCAGCAGTGAAGACGGAGGGCAAGAGACCCAGTACTTC. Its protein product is CASSEDGGQETQYF.

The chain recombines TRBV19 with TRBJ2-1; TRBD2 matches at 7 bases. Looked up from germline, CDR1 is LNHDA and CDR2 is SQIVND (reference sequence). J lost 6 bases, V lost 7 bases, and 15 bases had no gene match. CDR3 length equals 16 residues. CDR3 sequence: CASTPDAGRRFNEQFF. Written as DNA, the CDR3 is TGTGCCAGTACCCCCGACGCCGGGAGGCGGTTCAATGAGCAGTTCTTC.

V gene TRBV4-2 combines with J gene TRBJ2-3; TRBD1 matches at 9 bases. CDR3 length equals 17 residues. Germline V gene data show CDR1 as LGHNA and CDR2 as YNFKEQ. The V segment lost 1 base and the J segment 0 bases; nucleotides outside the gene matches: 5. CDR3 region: CASSQVTGGTSTDTQYF. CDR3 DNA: TGTGCCAGCAGCCAAGTAACAGGGGGCACTAGCACAGATACGCAGTATTTT.

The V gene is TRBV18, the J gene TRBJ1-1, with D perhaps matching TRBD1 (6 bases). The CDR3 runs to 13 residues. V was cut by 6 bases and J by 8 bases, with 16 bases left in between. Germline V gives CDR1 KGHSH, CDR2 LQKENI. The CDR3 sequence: CASSPNRDWEAFF. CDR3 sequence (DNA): TGTGCCAGCTCGCCTAACAGGGACTGGGAAGCTTTCTTT.

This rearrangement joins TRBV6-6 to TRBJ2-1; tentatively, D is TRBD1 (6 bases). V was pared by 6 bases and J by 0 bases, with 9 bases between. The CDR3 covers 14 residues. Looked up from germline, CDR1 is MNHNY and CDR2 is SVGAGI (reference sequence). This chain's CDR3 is CASRDSSSYNEQFF. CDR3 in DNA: TGTGCCAGCAGGGACAGTAGCTCCTACAATGAGCAGTTCTTC.

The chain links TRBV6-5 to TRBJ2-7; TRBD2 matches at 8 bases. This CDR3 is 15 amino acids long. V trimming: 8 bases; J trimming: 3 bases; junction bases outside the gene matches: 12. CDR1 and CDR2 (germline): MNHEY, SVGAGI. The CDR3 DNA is TGTGCCAGCGGAAATATCCGGGAGGGGGGCTACGAGCAGTACTTC. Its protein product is CASGNIREGGYEQYF.

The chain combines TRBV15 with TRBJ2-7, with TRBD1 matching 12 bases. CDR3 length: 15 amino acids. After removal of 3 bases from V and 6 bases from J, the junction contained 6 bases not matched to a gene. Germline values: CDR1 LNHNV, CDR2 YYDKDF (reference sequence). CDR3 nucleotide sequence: TGTGCCACCAGCAGTGGGGACAGGGGGCTCCTCGAGCAGTACTTC. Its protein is CATSSGDRGLLEQYF.

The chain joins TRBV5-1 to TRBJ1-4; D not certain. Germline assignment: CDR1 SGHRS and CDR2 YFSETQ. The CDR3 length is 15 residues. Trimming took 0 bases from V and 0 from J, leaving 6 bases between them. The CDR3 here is CASSLAGATNEKLFF. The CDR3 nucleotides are TGCGCCAGCAGCTTGGCCGGTGCAACTAATGAAAAACTGTTTTTT.

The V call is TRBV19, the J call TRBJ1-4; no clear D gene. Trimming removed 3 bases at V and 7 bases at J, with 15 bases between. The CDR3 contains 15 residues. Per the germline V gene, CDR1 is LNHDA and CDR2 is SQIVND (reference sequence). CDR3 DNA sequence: TGTGCCAGTAGTATTAGAGGAGGGCTAGGTGAAAAACTGTTTTTT. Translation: CASSIRGGLGEKLFF.

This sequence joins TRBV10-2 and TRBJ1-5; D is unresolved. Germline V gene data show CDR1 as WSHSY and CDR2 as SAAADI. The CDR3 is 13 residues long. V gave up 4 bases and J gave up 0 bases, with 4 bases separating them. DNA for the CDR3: TGCGCCAGCAGTGCGTATAGCAATCAGCCCCAGCATTTT. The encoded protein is CASSAYSNQPQHF.

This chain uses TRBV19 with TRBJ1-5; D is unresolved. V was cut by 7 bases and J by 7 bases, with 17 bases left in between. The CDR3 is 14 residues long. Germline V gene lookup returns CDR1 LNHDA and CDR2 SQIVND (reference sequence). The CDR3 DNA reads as TGTGCCAGTAAGGATAGGGAGATTTGGCAGCCCCAGCATTTT. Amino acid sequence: CASKDREIWQPQHF.

For the CDR3, the DNA is TGTGCCAGCATAAATGGGGGAACCTACGAGCAGTACTTC. It specifies CASINGGTYEQYF. V usage is TRBV6-1 and J usage is TRBJ2-7; tentatively, D is TRBD1 or TRBD2 (5 bases each). This CDR3 spans 13 amino acids. Trimming cost V 7 bases and J 2 bases, with 12 bases left between them. The V gene's germline CDR1 is MNHNS and CDR2 SASEGT.

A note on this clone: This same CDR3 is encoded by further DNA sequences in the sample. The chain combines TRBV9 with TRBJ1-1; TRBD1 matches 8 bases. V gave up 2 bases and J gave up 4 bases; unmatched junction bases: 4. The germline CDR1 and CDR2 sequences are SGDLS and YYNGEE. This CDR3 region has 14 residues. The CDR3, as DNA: TGTGCCAGCAGCGTCGGACAGGGTCGCACTGAAGCTTTCTTT. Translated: CASSVGQGRTEAFF. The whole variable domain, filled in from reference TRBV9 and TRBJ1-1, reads DSGVTQTPKHLITATGQRVTLRCSPRSGDLSVYWYQQSLDQGLQFLIQYYNGEERAKGNILERFSAQQFPDLHSELNLSSLELGDSALYFCASSVGQGRTEAFFGQGTRLTVV.